The 26 T cell receptor beta chains presented below share a single source sample, sequenced in a study of regulatory T cells in long-lasting Graves disease. Arm-PCR of CDR3 regions and iRepertoire HTBI primers were used to build TCR beta libraries. TCRdb processed the multiplex PCR reads anew with MiXCR; each CDR3 protein has one entry. The sample records about 540,000 distinct CDR3 sequences, approximately 12% being singletons. Time point given: newly diagnosed GD, antithyroid drugs for less than 3 months. After RNA was extracted from PBMCs, the TCR library was made from it. Another study also made use of these data, one on T cells in Graves' hyperthyroidism and ophthalmopathy.

The material sequenced was peripheral blood mononuclear cells (PBMCs), taken at new diagnosis, from a patient treated with antithyroid drugs. These receptors all come from a man aged 30 to 45 with Graves disease.

This clonotype has only a few counts. This sequence joins TRBV2 and TRBJ2-5, with 7 nucleotides matching TRBD2. Germline-derived CDR1 and CDR2 are SNHLY and FYNNEI. This CDR3 is built from 13 residues. V trimming: 10 bases; J trimming: 5 bases; junction bases outside the gene matches: 10. The CDR3 spells CATRLAVVETQYF. In DNA form, the CDR3 reads TGTGCCACCCGACTAGCCGTTGTGGAGACCCAGTACTTC.

In its sample, this clonotype was seen a few times. The chain employs TRBV20-1 and TRBJ1-5; D is undetermined. V was cut by 4 bases and J by 3 bases, with 10 bases left in between. Germline V CDR1 and CDR2: DFQATT, SNEGSKA (reference sequence). The CDR3 runs to 13 residues. CDR3 nucleotide sequence: TGCAGTGCTATAGCCACCATCAATCAGCCCCAGCATTTT. This translates into CSAIATINQPQHF.

In its sample, this clonotype was seen many times. The gene calls are TRBV11-1 and TRBJ2-7; a weak D match, TRBD2 (6 bases). Germline lookup yields CDR1 SGHAT and CDR2 FQDESV (reference sequence). V was trimmed by 5 bases and J by 7 bases, leaving 21 bases between them. The CDR3 is 15 amino acids. The CDR3 region is CASSRGQGGPDEQYF. In DNA, the CDR3 is TGTGCCAGCAGCCGCGGGCAGGGAGGCCCGGATGAGCAGTACTTC.

This clonotype was observed a handful of times. J is TRBJ1-2 and V is TRBV19; no definite D call. The length of the CDR3 is 11 residues. The ends were cut back, 10 bases at V and 7 bases at J, with 13 bases in the middle. The V gene's germline CDR1 is LNHDA and CDR2 SQIVND (reference sequence). The CDR3 sequence is CATYSGLGYTF. The CDR3 DNA is TGTGCCACATACAGTGGACTTGGCTACACCTTC.

This clonotype was seen a few times. The rearrangement joins TRBV24-1 to TRBJ2-2, with unresolved D. The CDR3 has 11 residues. Trimming stripped 9 bases from V and 8 bases from J, with 9 bases between. CDR1 and CDR2 from the germline V gene are KGHDR and SFDVKD. The CDR3 DNA follows: TGTGCCACCTTCGGGCGGGGGGAGCTGTTTTTT. Its translation: CATFGRGELFF.

This clonotype was recorded many times. V and J are TRBV12-3 or TRBV12-4 and TRBJ2-6; 7 nucleotides agree with TRBD2. This CDR3 spans 17 amino acids. J lost 4 bases, V lost 8 bases, and 14 bases had no gene match. The DNA for the CDR3 is TGTGCCAGCGGCAGGGAGGGCGCGTATTCAGGGGCCAACGTCCTGACTTTC. Translated, it gives CASGREGAYSGANVLTF.

The table lists this clonotype with a few counts. The final CDR3 position lacks the conserved phenylalanine or tryptophan, pointing to a likely read error. This chain uses TRBV28 with TRBJ2-2, with TRBD2 as a possible D gene (6 bases). Trimming took off 6 bases at V and 13 bases at J, with 18 bases between the two ends. CDR1 MDHEN and CDR2 SYDVKM come from the germline V gene. The CDR3 spans 13 residues. For the CDR3, the DNA is TGTGCCAGCAGGGCCCCTCTCCGGGGAGGGCTGTTTCTT. Protein product: CASRAPLRGGLFL.

The chain recombines TRBV12-3 or TRBV12-4 with TRBJ1-3, with D possibly matching TRBD1 (5 bases). V was pared by 5 bases and J by 0 bases, with 14 bases between. The CDR3 is 16 amino acids. CDR3 bases: TGTGCCAGCAGTCCCTGGCGAGGGGACTCTGGAAACACCATATATTTT. Translated: CASSPWRGDSGNTIYF.

In this sample, this clonotype turned up many times. The chain is built from TRBV27 and TRBJ2-1, with 10 bases identical to TRBD1. The J call is uncertain, as TRBJ2-4 better fits the DNA end. Germline V lookup: CDR1 MNHEY, CDR2 SMNVEV (reference sequence). The CDR3 sequence is 14 residues long. The CDR3 sequence is CASGRDRGEGIQYF. The DNA for the CDR3 is TGTGCCAGCGGACGGGACAGGGGCGAGGGCATTCAGTACTTC.

This clonotype was found a few times. A clone one base away is much larger, so this may be a read error. The conserved phenylalanine or tryptophan normally closing the CDR3 is absent here, so this likely arose from a read error. The chain couples TRBV3-1 to TRBJ1-1; weak D call: TRBD1 (6 bases). Between the trimmed V and J ends, which lost 5 bases and 1 base, there was a span of 8 bases. The CDR3 extends over 13 amino acids. Per germline, CDR1 LGHDT and CDR2 YNNKEL (reference sequence). The CDR3 DNA sequence: TGTGCCAGCAGCGGACAGACGAACACTGAAGCTTTCTCT. It codes for CASSGQTNTEAFS.

This clonotype was seen at least ten times. The chain links TRBV28 to TRBJ2-7, with 11 bases matching TRBD2. This CDR3 is 15 amino acids long. Germline CDR1 is MDHEN and CDR2 is SYDVKM. Unmatched junction bases numbered 8, after V lost 3 bases and J lost 7 bases. CDR3: CASSLGLAGGREQYF. In DNA form, the CDR3 reads TGTGCCAGCAGTTTGGGTCTAGCGGGAGGAAGAGAGCAGTACTTC.

This clonotype was recorded many times. J is TRBJ2-4 and V is TRBV30; D is perhaps TRBD1 or TRBD2 (5 bases each). V dropped 7 bases and J dropped 4 bases, with 11 bases sitting between them. Germline V lookup: CDR1 GTSNPN, CDR2 SVGIG (reference sequence). CDR3 length: 12 residues. CDR3 sequence (DNA): TGTGCCTATGGGACCACAAAAAACATTCAGTACTTC. Translated, it gives CAYGTTKNIQYF.

In this sample, this clonotype turned up many times. V and J are TRBV30 and TRBJ2-7, with TRBD1 as a possible D gene (6 bases). Per germline, CDR1 GTSNPN and CDR2 SVGIG (reference sequence). Between the trimmed V and J ends, which lost 5 bases and 3 bases, there was a span of 11 bases. The length of the CDR3 is 12 residues. This CDR3 reads CAWWEQGYEQYF. As DNA, the CDR3 is TGTGCCTGGTGGGAACAGGGCTACGAGCAGTACTTC. Complete variable domain (other parts from reference TRBV30 and TRBJ2-7): SQTIHQWPATLVQPVGSPLSLECTVEGTSNPNLYWYRQAAGRGLQLLFYSVGIGQISSEVPQNLSASRPQDRQFILSSKKLLLSDSGFYLCAWWEQGYEQYFGPGTRLTVT.

This chain uses TRBV5-1 with TRBJ1-4; perhaps TRBD1 as D (5 bases). CDR1 is SGHRS and CDR2 is YFSETQ in the germline V gene. Trimming took 0 bases from V and 5 from J, leaving 17 bases between them. The CDR3 spans 17 residues. CDR3 amino acids: CASSLDFWGRGNEKLFF. CDR3 DNA sequence: TGCGCCAGCAGCTTGGACTTTTGGGGCCGGGGGAATGAAAAACTGTTTTTT.

The table lists this clonotype with a few counts. No conserved phenylalanine or tryptophan ends this CDR3, so it is likely a read error. The rearrangement links TRBV24-1 to TRBJ2-1; TRBD1 matches at 10 bases. Germline CDR1 and CDR2: KGHDR and SFDVKD. The length of the CDR3 is 16 residues. V shed 3 bases and J 4 bases; nucleotides not matched to a gene: 5. CDR3 nucleotides: TGTGCCACCAGTGATGTCCGGGGACAGGGGTACAATGAGCAGTTCCTC. It yields the protein CATSDVRGQGYNEQFL.

This sequence joins TRBV27 and TRBJ2-7; D is undetermined. Germline values: CDR1 MNHEY, CDR2 SMNVEV (reference sequence). With 3 bases removed from V and 2 bases from J, the gap between germline ends came to 11 bases. The CDR3 covers 14 residues. The DNA for the CDR3 is TGTGCCAGCAGTTTGGCGCGGTTAACCTACGAGCAGTACTTC. Its protein product is CASSLARLTYEQYF.

This clonotype was detected only once. V is TRBV12-3 or TRBV12-4 and J is TRBJ2-1; TRBD2 aligns across 9 bases. Trimming removed 0 bases from V and 8 bases from J; junction bases left unmatched: 5. The CDR3 length is 15 residues. CDR3 DNA sequence: TGTGCCAGCAGTTTAGCGGGACTAGCTGGCTATGAGCAGTTCTTC. It encodes CASSLAGLAGYEQFF.

This sequence joins TRBV19 and TRBJ1-5; D gene uncertain. This CDR3 is built from 14 residues. The V gene lost 5 bases and the J gene lost 0 bases, with 8 bases spanning the gap. The germline V gene has CDR1 LNHDA and CDR2 SQIVND (reference sequence). CDR3 protein: CASSAGFSNQPQHF. For the CDR3, the DNA is TGTGCCAGTAGTGCGGGATTTAGCAATCAGCCCCAGCATTTT.

The chain has TRBV9 and TRBJ2-7; the match to TRBD2 covers 7 bases. This CDR3 spans 15 amino acids. Losses at the gene ends were 10 bases for V and 1 base for J; bases not matched to a gene: 14. The germline CDR1 and CDR2 sequences are SGDLS and YYNGEE. CDR3 sequence (DNA): TGTGCCTCAGGACCCGGGGGAGGGGCGTCCTACGAGCAGTACTTC. Translated, it gives CASGPGGGASYEQYF.

The sample holds many counts of this clonotype. J is TRBJ2-5 and V is TRBV11-2, with 7 bases aligning to TRBD1. The trim removed 3 bases at V and 2 bases at J, leaving 3 bases unmatched. Germline V gene data show CDR1 as SGHAT and CDR2 as FQNNGV. The length of the CDR3 is 14 residues. DNA for the CDR3: TGTGCCAGCAGCTTTATGGGACAGCAAGAGACCCAGTACTTC. This translates into CASSFMGQQETQYF.

This clonotype was picked up many times. The J gene is TRBJ1-2, the V gene TRBV25-1; D remains ambiguous. Looked up from germline, CDR1 is MGHDK and CDR2 is SYGVNS. The CDR3 length is 15 residues. V was cut by 1 base and J by 2 bases, with 11 bases left in between. Here the CDR3 reads CASSESGRANYGYTF. DNA of the CDR3: TGTGCCAGCAGTGAATCGGGCAGAGCCAACTATGGCTACACCTTC.

At least ten counts were recorded for this clonotype. V usage is TRBV2 and J usage is TRBJ2-2; D possibly corresponds to TRBD2 (6 bases). The CDR3 has 15 amino acids. Trimming cost V 6 bases and J 4 bases, with 15 bases left between them. Germline CDR1 and CDR2: SNHLY and FYNNEI. In DNA, the CDR3 is TGTGCCAGCAGGCGAGGGGAGGATGGCACCGGGGAGCTGTTTTTT. Protein: CASRRGEDGTGELFF.

Turning to this clonotype: Being one base from a much bigger clone, this may be a read error. The CDR3 loop is CASSLDYRVVEQALF. Here the CDR3 DNA reads TGCGCCAGCAGCTTGGACTACAGGGTGGTGGAGCAAGCTCTCTTT. The V and J genes are TRBV5-1 and TRBJ1-1, with D possibly being TRBD1 (6 bases). The CDR3 is made up of 15 amino acids. Per the germline V gene, CDR1 is SGHRS and CDR2 is YFSETQ.

This clonotype showed up many times. The V call is TRBV5-1, the J call TRBJ1-1; 8 nucleotides agree with TRBD1. The V and J ends lost 0 bases and 0 bases, in that order; junction bases with no gene match: 19. This CDR3 has 21 amino acids. The germline CDR1 and CDR2 sequences are SGHRS and YFSETQ. In nucleotides, the CDR3 is TGCGCCAGCAGCTTGGCTCTATCGAGGACAGGGAAGTTCTACATGAACACTGAAGCTTTCTTT. Protein product: CASSLALSRTGKFYMNTEAFF. Using reference TRBV5-1 and TRBJ1-1 for the parts outside the CDR3, the full variable domain is KAGVTQTPRYLIKTRGQQVTLSCSPISGHRSVSWYQQTPGQGLQFLFEYFSETQRNKGNFPGRFSGRQFSNSRSEMNVSTLELGDSALYLCASSLALSRTGKFYMNTEAFFGQGTRLTVV.

This clonotype was observed many times. This rearrangement joins TRBV7-6 to TRBJ2-7, with 14 bases that match TRBD2. CDR1 is SGHVS and CDR2 is FNYEAQ in the germline V gene. V lost 2 bases to trimming and J lost 0 bases; unmatched junction nucleotides: 6. CDR3 size: 18 residues. The CDR3 here is CASSLIGTSGSGSYEQYF. CDR3 coding DNA: TGTGCCAGCAGCTTAATAGGGACTAGCGGGAGTGGCTCCTACGAGCAGTACTTC.

This clonotype was seen at least ten times. The chain links TRBV15 to TRBJ1-5; D remains unclear. The V end lost 5 bases, the J end lost 0 bases, and 14 bases lay between the germline ends. This CDR3 region has 16 residues. Germline values: CDR1 LNHNV, CDR2 YYDKDF (reference sequence). Here the CDR3 reads CATSPLEKNSNQPQHF. CDR3 nucleotide sequence: TGTGCCACCAGCCCTCTTGAGAAGAATAGCAATCAGCCCCAGCATTTT.